One and the same sample provided the 32 T cell receptor beta chains below, sequenced in a study of CD8 T cells in ankylosing spondylitis. TCRdb passed the 5' RACE reads through MiXCR, listing each CDR3 protein once. The sample holds some 33,000 distinct CDR3 sequences, 12% to 15% seen once. Sequences were obtained from blood. These receptors were obtained from a male donor with ankylosing spondylitis or in good health (not recorded which).

This chain uses TRBV7-2 with TRBJ1-1, with TRBD1 matching over 9 bases. Germline V lookup: CDR1 SGHTA, CDR2 FQGNSA. This CDR3 is 14 amino acids long. The ends lost 5 bases at V and 5 bases at J; junction bases unmatched: 6. CDR3 sequence: CASSQTGGLTEAFF. In DNA form, the CDR3 reads TGTGCCAGCAGCCAAACAGGGGGCCTGACTGAAGCTTTCTTT.

In this sample, this clonotype turned up many times. The J gene is TRBJ2-2, the V gene TRBV12-3 or TRBV12-4; a weak D match, TRBD2 (6 bases). Trimming pared 2 bases from V and 3 bases from J, leaving 10 bases between. CDR3 length equals 15 residues. The CDR3 DNA sequence: TGTGCCAGCAGTTTACGACTAGGGGACACCGGGGAGCTGTTTTTT. Translated: CASSLRLGDTGELFF.

V gene TRBV28 combines with J gene TRBJ2-7; 10 bases are shared with TRBD1. This CDR3 is built from 13 residues. Germline assignment: CDR1 MDHEN and CDR2 SYDVKM. V shed 6 bases and J 4 bases; nucleotides not matched to a gene: 3. The CDR3 DNA reads as TGTGCCAGCAGCTGGACAGGGGGTTACGAGCAGTACTTC. It specifies CASSWTGGYEQYF.

This clonotype was detected a few times. This chain links TRBV28 with TRBJ2-1, with 13 bases that match TRBD2. The V segment lost 4 bases and the J segment 10 bases; nucleotides outside the gene matches: 10. This CDR3 comprises 16 residues. Per germline, CDR1 MDHEN and CDR2 SYDVKM. CDR3 coding DNA: TGTGCCAGCAGTTATTCGGGGACTAGCGGGATGCAAGAGCAGTTCTTC. Encoded protein: CASSYSGTSGMQEQFF.

The CDR3 protein is CASSFPRMGTGEDTQYF. The CDR3 nucleotides are TGTGCCAGCAGTTTCCCCAGGATGGGGACAGGGGAGGATACGCAGTATTTT. This chain links TRBV28 with TRBJ2-3, with 10 bases fitting TRBD1. CDR3 size: 17 residues. Per the germline V gene, CDR1 is MDHEN and CDR2 is SYDVKM. The V and J ends lost 3 bases and 6 bases, in that order; junction bases with no gene match: 12.

The chain is built from TRBV27 and TRBJ2-7; TRBD1 aligns across 7 bases. Germline CDR1 and CDR2: MNHEY and SMNVEV (reference sequence). The CDR3 spans 12 residues. The trim removed 3 bases at V and 6 bases at J, leaving 2 bases unmatched. Here the CDR3 reads CASSFSGGEQYF. Written as DNA, the CDR3 is TGTGCCAGCAGTTTTTCAGGGGGCGAGCAGTACTTC.

The chain combines TRBV4-3 with TRBJ2-1; TRBD2 matches 11 bases. The germline V gene encodes CDR1 LGHNA and CDR2 YSLEER. Trimming removed 2 bases from V and 9 bases from J; junction bases left unmatched: 9. The CDR3 totals 16 residues. The CDR3 reads CASSQLLAGGPSEQFF. DNA of the CDR3: TGCGCCAGCAGCCAACTATTAGCGGGAGGGCCGAGTGAGCAGTTCTTC.

The genes are TRBV29-1 and TRBJ2-3, with D tentatively TRBD2 (6 bases). This CDR3 comprises 14 residues. CDR1 is SQVTM and CDR2 is ANQGSEA in the germline V gene. V was clipped by 2 bases and J by 1 base, with 10 bases between them. CDR3: CSVETGGGTDTQYF. CDR3 coding DNA: TGCAGCGTTGAAACGGGCGGGGGCACAGATACGCAGTATTTT.

The chain employs TRBV5-6 and TRBJ2-3, with TRBD2 matching 12 bases. With V trimmed by 4 bases and J by 2 bases, 17 bases remained unmatched. The V gene's germline CDR1 is SGHDT and CDR2 YYEEEE. The CDR3 has 20 amino acids. The CDR3 spells CASSIGGVRTSGVSTDTQYF. In DNA form, the CDR3 reads TGTGCCAGCAGCATAGGGGGGGTTCGGACTAGCGGGGTCTCCACAGATACGCAGTATTTT.

The chain links TRBV15 to TRBJ2-5, with D maybe TRBD1 (6 bases). This CDR3 contains 16 residues. Germline CDR1 and CDR2: LNHNV and YYDKDF (reference sequence). The V and J ends lost 1 base and 4 bases respectively, with 16 bases between them. The CDR3 loop reads CATSRARGPNGETQYF. The CDR3 DNA follows: TGTGCCACCAGCAGAGCCAGGGGCCCAAACGGAGAGACCCAGTACTTC.

The V and J genes are TRBV12-3 or TRBV12-4 and TRBJ1-3, with D perhaps matching TRBD1 (6 bases). This CDR3 comprises 14 residues. Trimming took off 6 bases at V and 4 bases at J, with 13 bases between the two ends. This CDR3 is CASSPVGAGNTIYF. The CDR3 coding sequence is TGTGCCAGCAGCCCCGTGGGGGCCGGAAACACCATATATTTT.

This clonotype was picked up a small number of times. This chain links TRBV12-3 or TRBV12-4 with TRBJ2-1; possible D gene TRBD2, 6 bases. The CDR3 length is 15 residues. Trimming removed 8 bases at V and 0 bases at J, with 14 bases between. CDR3 coding DNA: TGTGCCAGCGGACTTTATAGCGGCTCCTACAATGAGCAGTTCTTC. It specifies CASGLYSGSYNEQFF.

This clonotype was seen a handful of times. The chain joins TRBV7-3 to TRBJ2-1; possibly TRBD2 for D (5 bases). The CDR3 covers 13 residues. V was cut by 1 base and J by 9 bases, with 10 bases left in between. CDR1 is SGHTA, CDR2 FQGTGA, per germline. The CDR3 protein is CASSLILGGEQFF. The CDR3 nucleotides read TGTGCCAGCAGCTTAATACTAGGCGGTGAGCAGTTCTTC.

Points on this clonotype: The junction and the germline gene differ at one end; a read error may be behind it. The chain uses TRBV7-2 and TRBJ1-6, with TRBD1 identical over 7 bases. This CDR3 spans 13 amino acids. Germline lookup yields CDR1 SGHTA and CDR2 FQGNSA. This chain's CDR3 is CASSLDSGQPFWF. The CDR3 DNA is TGTGCCAGCAGCTTAGACTCGGGACAGCCCTTTTGGTTT.

The sample holds a few counts of this clonotype. The chain couples TRBV7-9 to TRBJ2-2; D remains unclear. Per the germline V gene, CDR1 is SEHNR and CDR2 is FQNEAQ (reference sequence). This CDR3 is 12 amino acids long. V dropped 1 base and J dropped 7 bases, with 4 bases sitting between them. In DNA form, the CDR3 reads TGTGCCAGCAGCTTAGAAAACGGGGAGCTGTTTTTT. This encodes CASSLENGELFF.

This chain joins TRBV6-1 and TRBJ1-1; possibly TRBD1 for D (6 bases). Trimming removed 2 bases from V and 6 bases from J, with 10 bases in between. Per germline, CDR1 MNHNS and CDR2 SASEGT. The CDR3 runs 13 residues. The CDR3 region is CASSEKQGAEAFF. DNA of the CDR3: TGTGCCAGCAGTGAAAAACAGGGAGCTGAAGCTTTCTTT.

This clonotype was picked up a small number of times. This sequence joins TRBV4-2 and TRBJ2-2; the D is unclear. The CDR3 is made up of 12 amino acids. V lost 0 bases, J lost 5 bases, and 1 base lay in between. Per germline, CDR1 LGHNA and CDR2 YNFKEQ. CDR3: CASSQETGELFF. CDR3 nucleotides: TGTGCCAGCAGCCAAGAAACCGGGGAGCTGTTTTTT.

In its sample, this clonotype was seen once. The chain links TRBV11-2 to TRBJ2-1; D remains ambiguous. The germline CDR1 and CDR2 sequences are SGHAT and FQNNGV. Trimming took off 3 bases at V and 0 bases at J, with 9 bases between the two ends. The CDR3 covers 15 residues. CDR3 nucleotides: TGTGCCAGCAGCTTCCCGACCAGCTCCTACAATGAGCAGTTCTTC. Translated, it gives CASSFPTSSYNEQFF. The complete variable domain, with remaining parts taken from reference TRBV11-2 and TRBJ2-1, reads EAGVAQSPRYKIIEKRQSVAFWCNPISGHATLYWYQQILGQGPKLLIQFQNNGVVDDSQLPKDRFSAERLKGVDSTLKIQPAKLEDSAVYLCASSFPTSSYNEQFFGPGTRLTVL.

The rearrangement links TRBV5-1 to TRBJ1-1; D perhaps matches TRBD1 (5 bases). The CDR3 loop spans 14 amino acids. Germline V gene data show CDR1 as SGHRS and CDR2 as YFSETQ. The V and J ends lost 0 bases and 5 bases respectively, with 11 bases between them. CDR3 in DNA: TGCGCCAGCAGCTTGGGTCCAGGGATGACTGAAGCTTTCTTT. Its protein is CASSLGPGMTEAFF.

The chain carries TRBV28 and TRBJ1-2; D remains ambiguous. The CDR3 has 13 residues. Trimming shortened V by 3 bases and J by 2 bases, and 7 bases separated the two germline ends. The germline gives CDR1 MDHEN, CDR2 SYDVKM. CDR3 coding DNA: TGTGCCAGCAGTTTTGCTGGGAACTATGGCTACACCTTC. Residues: CASSFAGNYGYTF.

This clonotype showed up just a few times. The chain is built from TRBV18 and TRBJ1-4; 9 nucleotides agree with TRBD1. V lost 3 bases and J lost 7; bases outside the gene matches: 6. CDR3 length: 15 residues. Germline-derived CDR1 and CDR2 are KGHSH and LQKENI. Here the CDR3 DNA reads TGTGCCAGCTCACCGATGGGACAGGGAGGTGAAAAACTGTTTTTT. This translates into CASSPMGQGGEKLFF.

The V gene is TRBV20-1, the J gene TRBJ2-3, with 7 bases fitting TRBD2. The CDR3 loop spans 15 amino acids. Germline lookup yields CDR1 DFQATT and CDR2 SNEGSKA (reference sequence). With V trimmed by 1 base and J by 6 bases, 10 bases remained unmatched. The CDR3 sequence: CSARVGGSHPDTQYF. DNA of the CDR3: TGCAGTGCTAGAGTGGGGGGGAGCCATCCCGATACGCAGTATTTT.

This clonotype was seen more than once but under ten times. The chain recombines TRBV7-2 with TRBJ2-7; D is undetermined. The CDR3 length is 15 residues. Trimming removed 0 bases from V and 3 bases from J, with 12 bases in between. In germline, CDR1 is SGHTA, CDR2 FQGNSA. CDR3 protein: CASSLASDIDYEQYF. The CDR3 DNA is TGTGCCAGCAGCTTAGCGTCCGACATAGACTACGAGCAGTACTTC.

This clonotype was observed a handful of times. The chain combines TRBV12-3 or TRBV12-4 with TRBJ1-3; D is unclear. V was trimmed by 6 bases and J by 0 bases, leaving 9 bases between them. The CDR3 spans 14 residues. CDR3 amino acids: CASRQVSSGNTIYF. CDR3 nucleotides: TGTGCCAGCAGGCAGGTCAGCTCTGGAAACACCATATATTTT.

Only a few counts were recorded for this clonotype. This chain joins TRBV29-1 and TRBJ2-1, with 8 nucleotides matching TRBD1. The CDR3 spans 12 residues. The V gene end was trimmed by 4 bases and the J gene end by 4 bases; junction bases not matched to a gene: 0. From germline, CDR1 is SQVTM and CDR2 ANQGSEA. The CDR3 protein is CSVGTGYNEQFF. The CDR3 DNA sequence: TGCAGCGTTGGGACAGGGTACAATGAGCAGTTCTTC.

This clonotype was counted a few times. J is TRBJ1-1 and V is TRBV28; D not resolved. Trimming took off 5 bases at V and 1 base at J, with 8 bases between the two ends. Germline CDR1 MDHEN, CDR2 SYDVKM. The CDR3 consists of 13 residues. The CDR3 reads CASSRTRNTEAFF. The CDR3 region has the DNA TGTGCCAGCAGTCGAACACGGAACACTGAAGCTTTCTTT.

This clonotype appeared a few times. The chain employs TRBV5-1 and TRBJ2-3, with D perhaps TRBD2 (5 bases). The V and J ends lost 0 bases and 0 bases respectively, with 5 bases between them. The CDR3 has 14 residues. Germline V lookup: CDR1 SGHRS, CDR2 YFSETQ. In DNA, the CDR3 is TGCGCCAGCAGCTTGGCGGGGAGCACAGATACGCAGTATTTT. Translated: CASSLAGSTDTQYF.

This clonotype showed up just a few times. The chain combines TRBV5-1 with TRBJ2-2; D might be TRBD1 (5 bases). The CDR3 consists of 13 residues. V was shortened by 4 bases and J by 4 bases, with 8 bases between the two germline ends. Per germline, CDR1 SGHRS and CDR2 YFSETQ. This chain's CDR3 is CASSMDTTGELFF. The CDR3 coding sequence is TGCGCCAGCAGCATGGACACCACCGGGGAGCTGTTTTTT.

V and J are TRBV30 and TRBJ2-7; either TRBD1 or TRBD2 may fit D (7 bases each). V was trimmed by 7 bases and J by 0 bases, leaving 16 bases between them. This CDR3 is built from 14 residues. Germline CDR1 reads GTSNPN; CDR2 reads SVGIG (reference sequence). This chain's CDR3 is CASRGGASSYEQYF. CDR3 nucleotide sequence: TGTGCCTCCAGGGGGGGCGCCAGCTCCTACGAGCAGTACTTC.

The chain recombines TRBV6-5 with TRBJ1-1; D remains ambiguous. V shed 0 bases and J shed 5 bases, with 13 bases lying between them. The CDR3 is made up of 15 amino acids. Per the germline V gene, CDR1 is MNHEY and CDR2 is SVGAGI. Here the CDR3 reads CASSYSSWEDTEAFF. CDR3 DNA: TGTGCCAGCAGTTACTCGAGTTGGGAGGATACTGAAGCTTTCTTT.

There are a few counts of this clonotype. The chain uses TRBV10-3 and TRBJ2-5; D remains unclear. V was clipped by 6 bases and J by 2 bases, with 10 bases between them. This CDR3 is 13 amino acids long. The germline CDR1 and CDR2 sequences are ENHRY and SYGVKD. The CDR3 here is CAIRSGLQETQYF. The DNA for the CDR3 is TGTGCCATCAGGTCGGGTCTACAAGAGACCCAGTACTTC.

This clonotype was recorded at least ten times. The V gene is TRBV7-2, the J gene TRBJ1-4, with 9 bases matching TRBD1. Germline V gene lookup returns CDR1 SGHTA and CDR2 FQGNSA. The J segment lost 8 bases and the V segment lost 4 bases, leaving 2 bases of the junction unmatched. The CDR3 is 13 residues long. The CDR3 coding sequence is TGTGCCAGCAGCTGGGGACAGGGCGAAAAACTGTTTTTT. Translating it yields CASSWGQGEKLFF.